This entry is about one TCR beta chain. Only a few counts were recorded for this clone. Its target antigen remains unknown. No base-level quality is on record; no much larger clone is a single base apart. This record comes from a study of blood T cell repertoires in COVID-19 (dated by TCRdb to between 2020 and 2021). Regarding the research as a whole: For ImmuneRACE Cohort 3, a participant was defined as recovered based on two consecutive negative NP/OP PCR tests, clearance by a healthcare professional, or resolution of symptoms. The collaborator samples originated in the United States, Italy and Spain and spanned the acute and convalescent phases of COVID-19. The material from the prospective study consisted of cDNA or gDNA derived from T cells, B-cell-depleted T cells, or PBMCs. The dataset comprised deeply sampled blood TCRbeta repertoires from subjects exposed to, actively infected with, or recovered from COVID-19. A freely available public database, intended as a resource for researchers studying the immune response to SARS-CoV-2, is where the repertoires were released. The samples were drawn from two sources: the first 160 participants of the ongoing ImmuneRACE study, and 1,200 or so subjects contributed by 6 global collaborators. A de-identified subject ID, COVID-19 status, age in years and sex were almost always included in the sample metadata. HLA class I and class II types, where available, came from metadata supplied by the sample provider rather than from assay-based typing.

The immunoSEQ Assay, a bias-controlled multiplex PCR, was used to amplify TCRbeta CDR3 regions from genomic DNA. In the paper's pipeline: Within the assay, amplification of reference gene primers was used to estimate how many nucleated cells each sample contained. Sequence reads were collapsed and filtered to measure the absolute abundance of every unique TCRbeta CDR3 rearrangement. For each sample, productive Simpson clonality was calculated by taking the square root of Simpson's diversity index across productive rearrangements. TCRdb mirrors the immuneACCESS table, restricted to in-frame sequences. Some clones are absent from its copies; in checked studies, under half trace to an unresolved V gene, and the reason for the others is unknown. The DNA was the basis for D and trimming; V, J and clone size are from that table. The sample table lists about 270,000 clones, 88% of them with a count of one. The ten top clones hold around 2% of the sample.

V drops 5 bases and J drops 2 bases, leaving 12 bases in between. As encoded in the germline V gene, CDR1 is MGHDK while CDR2 is SYGVNS. Its CDR3 holds 15 amino acids, cysteine through phenylalanine. Only the CDR3 DNA stays, 45 bases, in frame from base 1. In the prospective study, participants were roughly 18 to 95 years old, resided in 24 geographic areas of the United States, and were enrolled through a virtual design. Cohort assignment in the prospective study relied on participant-reported clinical history from a screening survey and a study questionnaire. In the prospective study, whole blood, serum and a nasopharyngeal or oropharyngeal swab were collected from each participant by mobile phlebotomists. Participants in the prospective study had the option to provide additional blood draws and questionnaires over a 2-month period. Blood samples from the prospective study were shipped frozen or at room temperature prior to DNA extraction.

Study-level results and caveats: The amount of clinical and demographic metadata varied by source and participant and was provided uncurated.

The origin of this receptor is a woman aged 55-75 years in a cohort exposed to, infected with or recovered from COVID-19 (not recorded which). Sequencing was carried out using PBMCs or T cells enriched from blood (not recorded which). This chain joins TRBV25-1 to TRBJ2-2, and possibly TRBD2, on 5 matching bases. The CDR3 region: CASSSTTRNTGELFF. The sequence in DNA is TGTGCCAGCAGTTCGACTACCCGAAACACCGGGGAGCTGTTTTTT.